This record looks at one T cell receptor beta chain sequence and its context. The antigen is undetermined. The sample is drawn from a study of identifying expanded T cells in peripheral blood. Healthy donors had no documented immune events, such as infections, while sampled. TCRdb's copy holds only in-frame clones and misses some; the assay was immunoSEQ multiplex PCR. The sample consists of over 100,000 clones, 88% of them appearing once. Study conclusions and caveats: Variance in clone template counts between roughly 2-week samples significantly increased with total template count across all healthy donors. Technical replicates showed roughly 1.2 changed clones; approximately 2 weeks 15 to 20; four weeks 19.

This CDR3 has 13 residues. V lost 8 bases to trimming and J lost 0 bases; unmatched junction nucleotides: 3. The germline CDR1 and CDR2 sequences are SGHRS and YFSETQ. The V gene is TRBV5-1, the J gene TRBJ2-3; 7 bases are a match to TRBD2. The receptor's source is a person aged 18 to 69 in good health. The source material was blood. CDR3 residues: CASRTSSTDTQYF. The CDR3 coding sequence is TGCGCCAGTCGGACTAGTAGCACAGATACGCAGTATTTT. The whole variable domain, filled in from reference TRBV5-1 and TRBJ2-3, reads KAGVTQTPRYLIKTRGQQVTLSCSPISGHRSVSWYQQTPGQGLQFLFEYFSETQRNKGNFPGRFSGRQFSNSRSEMNVSTLELGDSALYLCASRTSSTDTQYFGPGTRLTVL.